These T cell receptor beta chains were read from a single sample in a study of blood T cell repertoires in COVID-19. Measured with immunoSEQ multiplex PCR; TCRdb has only the in-frame clones, and not every one. Seen here are some 48,000 clones, roughly 87% observed once, and the top ten hold around 25%. The sequencing sample was made of peripheral blood. The receptors come from a woman aged 80 or older in a cohort sampled during active or convalescent COVID-19. The CDR3 runs from the conserved cysteine through the conserved F or W. A D gene is named only where the DNA matches it firmly.

v_gene,d_gene,CDR3aa
TRBV19,NA,CASRGRFATNEKLFF
TRBV10-1,TRBD2,CASPNLTSGASTDTQYF
TRBV11-2,NA,CASSFERLIYEQYF
TRBV30,TRBD1,CAWDRGQGLETQYF
TRBV18,TRBD1,CASSPDRGQNQPQHF
TRBV6-5,NA,CASSYSGGSGNTIYF
TRBV4-1,NA,CASSRQTGLNTEAFF
TRBV7-7,NA,CASSPNTGDNEQFF
TRBV9,NA,CASSPRVGNYGYTF
TRBV5-6,TRBD2,CASSLGLAGGAVF
TRBV29-1,TRBD2,CSVQTSGGYEQYF
TRBV29-1,NA,CSVEAVGGYSNQPQHF
TRBV20-1,NA,CSALQGVGYTF
TRBV11-3,TRBD2,CASSLDLLAGGATDTQYF
TRBV5-6,NA,CASSKYNEQFF
TRBV7-9,TRBD2,CASTILAGGSDEQFF
TRBV11-3,NA,CASSLDGDRTFYEQYF
TRBV5-1,NA,CASSLGPTEGETQYF
TRBV30,NA,CAWSGWMQGPQETQYF
TRBV28,TRBD1,CASMAGTGLIGYTF
TRBV10-3,NA,CAIRNQGDQPQHF
TRBV3-1/TRBV3-2,NA,CASSPGLLNYGYTF
TRBV11-3,TRBD1,CASSPRQGRDTEAFF
TRBV5-6,TRBD2,CASSLGPGTSGAPDTQYF
TRBV6-1,NA,CASSESGGGQPQHF
TRBV5-1,NA,CASSLGPGGNYGYTF
TRBV7-2,NA,CASSERAGRQPQHF
TRBV9,TRBD2,CASSVAGLAQNTQYF
TRBV2,TRBD2,CASSEAEGLAGLVTQYF
TRBV19,NA,CASRNPLRAKDGPQHF
TRBV21-1,NA,CASSNDLGGNTEAFF
TRBV6-1,NA,CASSEARGNEAFF
TRBV21-1,NA,CASSPPAGAYEQYF
TRBV12-3/TRBV12-4,NA,CASSSRQTDTQYF
TRBV4-3,NA,CASSRERNQAYNYGYTF
TRBV13,NA,CASRSLLEGKLFF
TRBV9,NA,CASGRPGEELFF
TRBV28,TRBD2,CASSTPVSGRRGEQFF
TRBV10-3,NA,CAISERDGGELFF
TRBV9,NA,CASSVGSSSSYEQYF
TRBV27,NA,CASSLGPGDTDTQYF
TRBV6-2/TRBV6-3,TRBD1,CASSSRTGDEAFF
TRBV9,NA,CASSVVPGDLYEQYF
TRBV5-1,TRBD2,CASSSAGLAGGDEQYF
TRBV5-1,TRBD1,CASSLEATGGSGELFF
TRBV3-1/TRBV3-2,NA,CASRRGKSSSNYGYTF
TRBV10-1,NA,CASSELGGEQYF
TRBV3-1/TRBV3-2,TRBD1,CASSQFPRGKYEQYF
TRBV30,TRBD1,CAFNRGLNTEAFF
TRBV10-3,TRBD1,CAILPGGDVSYGYTF
TRBV18,NA,CASSPRVNSHQETQYF